Shown below are 7 T cell receptor beta chains from a single sample sequenced in a study of blood T cell repertoires in COVID-19. The method was immunoSEQ multiplex PCR; TCRdb's version includes in-frame clones alone and lacks a portion of them. The sample includes approximately 230,000 clones, about nine tenths of them seen just once. The sequenced sample consisted of PBMCs or T cells enriched from blood (not recorded which). The receptors derive from a man aged 35 to 55 who had recovered from COVID-19.

This clone was found once. J is TRBJ2-6 and V is TRBV9; D is undetermined. CDR1 and CDR2 from the germline V gene are SGDLS and YYNGEE. The length of the CDR3 is 14 residues. The V gene lost 0 bases and the J gene lost 1 base, with 2 bases spanning the gap. CDR3 in amino acids: CASSVVSGANVLTF. For the CDR3, the DNA is TGTGCCAGCAGCGTAGTATCTGGGGCCAACGTCCTGACTTTC.

The chain joins TRBV28 to TRBJ1-2; TRBD1 might be the D (6 bases). Germline V lookup: CDR1 MDHEN, CDR2 SYDVKM. The length of the CDR3 is 13 residues. Trimming cost V 6 bases and J 2 bases, with 10 bases left between them. The CDR3: CASRVQGNYGYTF. CDR3 bases: TGTGCCAGCAGGGTGCAGGGGAACTATGGCTACACCTTC.

The chain employs TRBV2 and TRBJ2-2; TRBD1 matches 7 bases. CDR3 length: 13 residues. Germline CDR1 and CDR2: SNHLY and FYNNEI. The trim removed 6 bases at V and 3 bases at J, leaving 1 base unmatched. The CDR3: CASRGQHTGELFF. The CDR3 coding sequence is TGTGCCAGCAGGGGACAGCACACCGGGGAGCTGTTTTTT.

This sequence joins TRBV30 and TRBJ1-5, with D perhaps TRBD1 (5 bases). V lost 8 bases to trimming and J lost 3 bases, with 14 bases between them. Germline lookup yields CDR1 GTSNPN and CDR2 SVGIG (reference sequence). The CDR3 runs to 13 residues. CDR3 sequence reads: CALGEGINQPQHF. DNA for the CDR3: TGTGCCCTCGGGGAGGGGATCAATCAGCCCCAGCATTTT.

This clone was counted between two and nine times. The CDR3 loop is CASSLRRDTEAFF. The CDR3 DNA is TGTGCCAGCAGCTTAAGACGGGACACTGAAGCTTTCTTT. The chain has TRBV7-9 and TRBJ1-1; no definite D call. CDR3 length equals 13 residues. Per the germline V gene, CDR1 is SEHNR and CDR2 is FQNEAQ (reference sequence). The V and J ends lost 2 bases and 3 bases respectively, with 7 bases between them.

The gene calls are TRBV5-8 and TRBJ1-6; TRBD1 aligns across 10 bases. J was trimmed by 3 bases and V by 3 bases; bases with no gene match: 3. Germline V gene sequence: CDR1 SGHTS, CDR2 YDEGEE. This CDR3 is built from 16 residues. The CDR3 spells CASSSGQGGYNSPLHF. As DNA, the CDR3 is TGTGCCAGCAGCTCCGGACAGGGGGGCTATAATTCACCCCTCCACTTT.

The gene calls are TRBV27 and TRBJ1-6, with 11 bases aligning to TRBD1. Germline CDR1 reads MNHEY; CDR2 reads SMNVEV (reference sequence). The CDR3 is 17 residues long. J gave up 4 bases and V 3 bases, and 5 bases lay outside the gene matches. CDR3: CASSFLGTGGYNSPLHF. CDR3 DNA sequence: TGTGCCAGCAGTTTCCTTGGGACAGGGGGTTATAATTCACCCCTCCACTTT.